This TCR beta chain stems from a study of T-cell reconstitution after alpha-beta-depleted transplantation in children. Unique molecular identifiers were incorporated into the prepared TCRbeta library. MiXCR, run by TCRdb on the PCR reads, gives a single entry per CDR3 protein. Of around 600,000 distinct CDR3 sequences listed, 23% are singletons. Germline V CDR1 and CDR2: ENHRY, SYGVKD. The CDR3 has 13 residues. Trimming took 0 bases from V and 4 from J, leaving 5 bases between them. This clonotype has ten or more counts. This TCR derives from a boy younger than two who had a stem cell transplant for acute myeloid leukemia, so the T cells may come from the graft donor. The chain uses TRBV10-3 and TRBJ2-3; D remains ambiguous. Sequenced material: PBMCs, mostly from graft donor cells, taken 360 days after TCRalphabeta/CD19-depleted stem cell transplant. CDR3 sequence reads: CAISESEADTQYF. The CDR3 nucleotides are TGTGCCATCAGTGAGTCCGAGGCAGATACGCAGTATTTT.